These 8 T cell receptor beta chains were all obtained from the same sample, sequenced in a study of T cell responses to AZD1222 COVID-19 vaccine. Measured with immunoSEQ multiplex PCR; TCRdb has only the in-frame clones, and not every one. The sample consists of roughly 69,000 clones, 75% to 90% of them appearing once. This specimen was peripheral blood, taken 28 days after the second AZD1222 dose. Receptors were obtained from an adult who received the AZD1222 COVID-19 vaccine.

Of note for this clone: A read error may produce the germline difference seen at one junction end. The V and J genes are TRBV20-1 and TRBJ1-2; D gene uncertain. The germline CDR1 and CDR2 sequences are DFQATT and SNEGSKA (reference sequence). The CDR3 loop spans 11 amino acids. The CDR3 here is CSATPGRELAF. In DNA form, the CDR3 reads TGCAGTGCTACTCCTGGGAGGGAGTTGGCCTTC.

The rearrangement joins TRBV13 to TRBJ2-7; D not certain. The CDR3 runs to 12 residues. The ends were cut back, 3 bases at V and 0 bases at J, with 3 bases in the middle. Looked up from germline, CDR1 is PRHDT and CDR2 is FYEKMQ (reference sequence). CDR3 sequence (DNA): TGTGCCAGCAGCTTCAGCTCCTACGAGCAGTACTTC. This sequence encodes CASSFSSYEQYF.

The gene calls are TRBV4-3 and TRBJ2-7; 12 bases are a match to TRBD2. Germline trimming cut 1 base from V and 1 base from J; bases unmatched to any gene: 5. The CDR3 covers 17 residues. Germline CDR1 LGHNA, CDR2 YSLEER. In DNA form, the CDR3 reads TGCGCCAGCAGCCAAGCTTTCCTAGCGGGGGGGTCCTACGAGCAGTACTTC. Its translation: CASSQAFLAGGSYEQYF.

This clone is large within its sample. The CDR3 DNA sequence: TGTGCCAGCAGCTCCGGGACAGATAATTCACCCCTCCACTTT. Translating gives CASSSGTDNSPLHF. The chain recombines TRBV6-2 or TRBV6-3 with TRBJ1-6, with 7 bases that match TRBD1. The CDR3 has 14 residues. Trimming took 6 bases from V and 5 from J; bases not matched to a gene: 4. The germline gives CDR1 MNHEY, CDR2 SVGEGT.

This clone was detected a few times. The CDR3: CASSSTSGGALETQYF. CDR3 in DNA: TGTGCCAGCAGCTCCACTAGCGGGGGGGCCTTGGAGACCCAGTACTTC. The chain links TRBV7-8 to TRBJ2-5, with 13 nucleotides matching TRBD2. Trimming removed 4 bases from V and 5 bases from J; junction bases left unmatched: 7. This CDR3 contains 16 residues. CDR1 is SGHVS and CDR2 is FQNEAQ in the germline V gene.

The chain couples TRBV4-1 to TRBJ2-2; D uncertain. CDR3 size: 18 residues. Per the germline V gene, CDR1 is MGHRA and CDR2 is YSYEKL. V lost 3 bases to trimming and J lost 0 bases, with 17 bases between them. CDR3 nucleotide sequence: TGCGCCAGCAGCCATGAACGATCCCGAACCACGAACACCGGGGAGCTGTTTTTT. Its translation: CASSHERSRTTNTGELFF.

The rearrangement uses TRBV4-1 and TRBJ2-1; perhaps TRBD2 as D (6 bases). The V and J ends lost 3 bases and 3 bases respectively, with 12 bases between them. The V gene's germline CDR1 is MGHRA and CDR2 YSYEKL. This CDR3 spans 15 amino acids. CDR3 bases: TGCGCCAGCAGCCAGATCGGGGGATACTACAATGAGCAGTTCTTC. As protein: CASSQIGGYYNEQFF.

V usage is TRBV18 and J usage is TRBJ2-1; possibly TRBD1 for D (6 bases). Germline V lookup: CDR1 KGHSH, CDR2 LQKENI. The CDR3 extends over 15 amino acids. V dropped 3 bases and J dropped 2 bases, with 11 bases sitting between them. CDR3 protein: CASSPNTGTYNEQFF. DNA of the CDR3: TGTGCCAGCTCACCCAATACAGGGACCTACAATGAGCAGTTCTTC.